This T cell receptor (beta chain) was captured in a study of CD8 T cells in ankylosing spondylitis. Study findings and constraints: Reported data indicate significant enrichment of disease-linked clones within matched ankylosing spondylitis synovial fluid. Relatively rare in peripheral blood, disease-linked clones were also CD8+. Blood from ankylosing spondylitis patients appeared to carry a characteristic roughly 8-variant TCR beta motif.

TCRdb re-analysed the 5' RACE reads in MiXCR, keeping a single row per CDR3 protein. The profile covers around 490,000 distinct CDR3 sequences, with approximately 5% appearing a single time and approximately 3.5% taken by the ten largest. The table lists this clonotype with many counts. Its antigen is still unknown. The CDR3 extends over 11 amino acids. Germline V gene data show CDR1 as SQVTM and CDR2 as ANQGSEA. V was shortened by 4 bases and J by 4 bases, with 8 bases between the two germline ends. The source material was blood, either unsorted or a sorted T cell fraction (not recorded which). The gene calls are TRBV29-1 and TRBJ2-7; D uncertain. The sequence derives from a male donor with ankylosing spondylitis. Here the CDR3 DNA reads TGCAGCGTTGCTGATGGGTACGAGCAGTACTTC. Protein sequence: CSVADGYEQYF.